This record looks at one T cell receptor (beta chain) sequence and its context. Sequencing used immunoSEQ multiplex PCR; TCRdb keeps in-frame clones, though not all of them. The data show approximately 90,000 clones, over 75% seen once. This CDR3 has 15 residues. Looked up from germline, CDR1 is MNHEY and CDR2 is SVGEGT. Losses at the gene ends were 2 bases for V and 1 base for J; bases not matched to a gene: 2. The data originate from a study of blood T cell repertoires in COVID-19. Sequencing was carried out using peripheral blood. V is TRBV6-2 or TRBV6-3 and J is TRBJ1-1; 9 nucleotides match TRBD1. This sequence originates from a man aged 60-69 years with acute or convalescent COVID-19. The chain's CDR3 is CASSYRGQGNTEAFF. CDR3 DNA: TGTGCCAGCAGTTACCGGGGACAGGGGAACACTGAAGCTTTCTTT.